This entry is about one TCR beta chain. This PCR relied on a set of 60 Vbeta primers and 13 Jbeta primers. Sequencing used immunoSEQ multiplex PCR; TCRdb keeps in-frame clones, though not all of them. Counted here are around 130,000 clones, over 50% occurring once; the ten biggest clones make up more than 6.5%. The data derive from a study of cytomegalovirus exposure and HLA in healthy donors. V dropped 2 bases and J dropped 5; count of bases not matched to a gene: 0. Per the germline V gene, CDR1 is SGHVS and CDR2 is FQNEAQ. The CDR3 is made up of 13 amino acids. This TCR was recovered from a woman aged 40 to 50 in good health and CMV-seropositive. This chain links TRBV7-8 with TRBJ1-5; 7 positions match TRBD1. Sequencing was done on a sample of PBMCs. The CDR3, as DNA: TGTGCCAGCAGCTTACAGGGGGATCAGCCCCAGCATTTT. Translating it yields CASSLQGDQPQHF.